The 7 T cell receptor beta chains reported below all come from one sample, sequenced in a study of T-cell reconstitution after alpha-beta-depleted transplantation in children. Unique molecular identifiers were incorporated during preparation of the TCRbeta library. TCRdb fed the PCR reads into MiXCR, producing one record per CDR3 protein. The profile shows some 640,000 distinct CDR3 sequences, 16% of them singletons. The starting material was PBMCs from the stem cell graft donor, obtained from the stem cell graft. These receptors were taken from a human donor who donated a stem cell graft to a child with acute myeloid leukemia.

The CDR3 protein is CASSLGRVLYNEQFF. As DNA, the CDR3 is TGTGCCAGCAGTTTAGGCAGGGTACTTTACAATGAGCAGTTCTTC. This chain links TRBV28 with TRBJ2-1; tentatively, D is TRBD1 (5 bases). Germline V gene sequence: CDR1 MDHEN, CDR2 SYDVKM. The length of the CDR3 is 15 residues. V was shortened by 2 bases and J by 4 bases, with 12 bases between the two germline ends.

There are a few counts of this clonotype. The chain joins TRBV18 to TRBJ1-2; 8 positions agree with TRBD1. From germline, CDR1 is KGHSH and CDR2 LQKENI. V trimming: 3 bases; J trimming: 0 bases; junction bases outside the gene matches: 3. The CDR3 covers 15 residues. CDR3 sequence: CASSPAGQANYGYTF. Here the CDR3 DNA reads TGTGCCAGCTCACCGGCGGGACAGGCTAACTATGGCTACACCTTC.

The table lists this clonotype with a few counts. The CDR3 is CASRRGDNQPQHF. The CDR3 DNA reads as TGTGCCAGCAGGAGGGGAGACAATCAGCCCCAGCATTTT. The V gene is TRBV7-2, the J gene TRBJ1-5, with D possibly TRBD1 on 5 matching bases. The CDR3 covers 13 residues. V was clipped by 6 bases and J by 3 bases, with 9 bases between them. CDR1 and CDR2 (germline): SGHTA, FQGNSA. The variable domain in full, completed from reference TRBV7-2 and TRBJ1-5, reads GAGVSQSPSNKVTEKGKDVELRCDPISGHTALYWYRQSLGQGLEFLIYFQGNSAPDKSGLPSDRFSAERTGGSVSTLTIQRTQQEDSAVYLCASRRGDNQPQHFGDGTRLSIL.

This chain joins TRBV12-3 or TRBV12-4 and TRBJ2-2; possibly TRBD1 for D (5 bases). V was cut by 2 bases and J by 0 bases, with 7 bases left in between. The CDR3 has 15 amino acids. The CDR3 reads CASSLPGTNTGELFF. The DNA for the CDR3 is TGTGCCAGCAGTTTACCAGGGACGAACACCGGGGAGCTGTTTTTT.

This clonotype was seen ten or more times. The CDR3 region is CASSQVGNRAIEAFF. CDR3 DNA sequence: TGCGCCAGCAGCCAAGTCGGGAACCGGGCCATTGAAGCTTTCTTT. The chain combines TRBV4-3 with TRBJ1-1; D unclear. The V and J ends lost 1 base and 7 bases respectively, with 16 bases between them. The CDR3 is made up of 15 amino acids. CDR1 and CDR2 from the germline V gene are LGHNA and YSLEER.

The chain is built from TRBV4-1 and TRBJ1-5; D is ambiguous. CDR1 is MGHRA, CDR2 YSYEKL, per germline. This CDR3 is built from 14 residues. Trimming removed 0 bases from V and 4 bases from J, with 7 bases in between. CDR3 loop: CASSQELRNQPQHF. CDR3 coding DNA: TGCGCCAGCAGCCAAGAATTGCGAAATCAGCCCCAGCATTTT.

The V call is TRBV9, the J call TRBJ2-5; TRBD2 agrees at 10 bases. Germline loops: CDR1 SGDLS, CDR2 YYNGEE. V gave up 4 bases and J gave up 4 bases; unmatched junction bases: 10. The CDR3 is 16 amino acids. DNA of the CDR3: TGTGCCAGCAGCCTGCGGATAGCGGGGGGTGGAGAGACCCAGTACTTC. As protein: CASSLRIAGGGETQYF.